Shown below are 17 T cell receptor beta chains from a single sample sequenced in a study of PD-1 blockade in classical Hodgkin lymphoma. Specified time point: cycle 4 day 1 (C4D1), after five to seven weeks of nivolumab. The patients all showed relapse after autologous stem cell transplantation, while their brentuximab vedotin exposure varied. Method: immunoSEQ multiplex PCR; TCRdb's copy keeps in-frame clones and lacks some. The sample contains about 41,000 clones, 55% to 70% of which appear only once. Source: peripheral blood mononuclear cells (PBMCs), taken before the fourth cycle of nivolumab. The receptors shown here come from a human donor with classical Hodgkin lymphoma.

The chain carries TRBV19 and TRBJ2-2, with a weak D call TRBD2 (7 bases). V was clipped by 7 bases and J by 4 bases, with 22 bases between them. The CDR3 spans 17 residues. The germline gives CDR1 LNHDA, CDR2 SQIVND (reference sequence). DNA for the CDR3: TGTGCCAGTACGCATCCTCTGGGGGGGCCGGGCACCGGGGAGCTGTTTTTT. This sequence encodes CASTHPLGGPGTGELFF.

This chain joins TRBV30 and TRBJ2-3; perhaps D is TRBD1 or TRBD2 (6 bases each). Germline V gene lookup returns CDR1 GTSNPN and CDR2 SVGIG (reference sequence). V shed 0 bases and J shed 4 bases, with 14 bases lying between them. The CDR3 has 15 residues. DNA for the CDR3: TGTGCCTGGAGTGTGTATGGGGGGCTGGCAGATACGCAGTATTTT. This codes for CAWSVYGGLADTQYF. Looking up the rest from reference TRBV30 and TRBJ2-3 gives the full variable domain: SQTIHQWPATLVQPVGSPLSLECTVEGTSNPNLYWYRQAAGRGLQLLFYSVGIGQISSEVPQNLSASRPQDRQFILSSKKLLLSDSGFYLCAWSVYGGLADTQYFGPGTRLTVL.

With regard to this clone: A read error may produce the germline difference seen at one junction end. The V call is TRBV5-5, the J call TRBJ2-7; D call uncertain. Germline assignment: CDR1 SGHKS and CDR2 YYEKEE (reference sequence). The CDR3 has 12 amino acids. This CDR3 is CASSPSPGHRDF. CDR3 sequence (DNA): TGTGCCAGCAGCCCCAGTCCGGGCCACCGGGACTTC.

This clone was seen a single time. This chain joins TRBV10-3 and TRBJ1-5; 9 nucleotides agree with TRBD1. The CDR3 has 15 amino acids. J gave up 5 bases and V 10 bases, and 12 bases lay outside the gene matches. Germline assignment: CDR1 ENHRY and CDR2 SYGVKD. CDR3 DNA sequence: TGTGCCACTAGTCCCGGGACAGGGAAGGATCAGCCCCAGCATTTT. Its translation: CATSPGTGKDQPQHF.

V and J are TRBV19 and TRBJ2-1, with D hard to call. CDR1 is LNHDA, CDR2 SQIVND, per germline (reference sequence). This CDR3 has 12 residues. V gave up 5 bases and J gave up 4 bases, with 6 bases separating them. In nucleotides, the CDR3 is TGTGCCAGTAGTGAGACTTACAATGAGCAGTTCTTC. This encodes CASSETYNEQFF. Using reference TRBV19 and TRBJ2-1 for the parts outside the CDR3, the full variable domain is DGGITQSPKYLFRKEGQNVTLSCEQNLNHDAMYWYRQDPGQGLRLIYYSQIVNDFQKGDIAEGYSVSREKKESFPLTVTSAQKNPTAFYLCASSETYNEQFFGPGTRLTVL.

The chain has TRBV6-5 and TRBJ1-1; no firm D call. Germline V gene data show CDR1 as MNHEY and CDR2 as SVGAGI. Trimming shortened V by 4 bases and J by 6 bases, and 15 bases separated the two germline ends. CDR3 length: 14 amino acids. The CDR3 loop reads CASSSILSGAEAFF. The CDR3 DNA reads as TGTGCCAGCAGTTCGATTTTGTCGGGCGCTGAAGCTTTCTTT.

The V gene is TRBV5-4, the J gene TRBJ2-1; 11 bases agree with TRBD2. Germline trimming cut 4 bases from V and 12 bases from J; bases unmatched to any gene: 9. This CDR3 has 14 amino acids. Germline V gene lookup returns CDR1 SGHNT and CDR2 YYREEE (reference sequence). The CDR3 loop reads CASSAYSGGAGQFF. CDR3 nucleotides: TGTGCCAGCAGCGCTTATAGCGGGGGGGCCGGGCAGTTCTTC.

This clone was counted once. V usage is TRBV5-1 and J usage is TRBJ1-1; no clear D gene. V gave up 0 bases and J gave up 7 bases, with 10 bases separating them. Germline assignment: CDR1 SGHRS and CDR2 YFSETQ. The CDR3 covers 13 residues. The CDR3: CASSLDSPDEAFF. The CDR3 nucleotides read TGCGCCAGCAGCTTGGACAGTCCAGATGAAGCTTTCTTT.

The gene calls are TRBV7-8 and TRBJ2-7; unclear D gene. This CDR3 region has 12 residues. Germline V gene data show CDR1 as SGHVS and CDR2 as FQNEAQ. Trimming shortened V by 2 bases and J by 6 bases, and 8 bases separated the two germline ends. CDR3 in DNA: TGTGCCAGCAGCTTATTCAAGGCCGAGCAGTACTTC. Translation gives CASSLFKAEQYF.

This clone was observed many times. The chain couples TRBV11-2 to TRBJ2-7; D unclear. This CDR3 is 12 amino acids long. Trimming pared 4 bases from V and 8 bases from J, leaving 12 bases between. Germline-derived CDR1 and CDR2 are SGHAT and FQNNGV. CDR3 amino acids: CASSWVDRQQYF. CDR3 DNA: TGTGCCAGCAGCTGGGTTGATCGGCAGCAGTACTTC.

V and J are TRBV6-5 and TRBJ1-2; TRBD1 matches 7 bases. Trimming took 4 bases from V and 4 from J; bases not matched to a gene: 3. Looked up from germline, CDR1 is MNHEY and CDR2 is SVGAGI. CDR3 length: 13 amino acids. CDR3 residues: CASSSGQLYGYTF. DNA for the CDR3: TGTGCCAGCAGTTCGGGACAGCTCTATGGCTACACCTTC.

This rearrangement joins TRBV9 to TRBJ2-3; TRBD2 matches at 12 bases. This CDR3 has 18 residues. J gave up 2 bases and V 4 bases, and 11 bases lay outside the gene matches. Germline V CDR1 and CDR2: SGDLS, YYNGEE. The CDR3 sequence is CASSTPSGGAGVTDTQYF. CDR3 nucleotides: TGTGCCAGCAGCACCCCTAGCGGGGGGGCCGGAGTCACAGATACGCAGTATTTT.

The rearrangement links TRBV30 to TRBJ2-3; D uncertain. V was clipped by 5 bases and J by 0 bases, with 9 bases between them. CDR1 GTSNPN and CDR2 SVGIG come from the germline V gene (reference sequence). The CDR3 has 13 amino acids. DNA for the CDR3: TGTGCCTGGGACCCATCTAGCACAGATACGCAGTATTTT. This encodes CAWDPSSTDTQYF.

This clone was detected a few times. The chain couples TRBV29-1 to TRBJ1-1; D is undetermined. V lost 7 bases and J 7 bases, leaving 22 bases between the germline ends. Germline-derived CDR1 and CDR2 are SQVTM and ANQGSEA. This CDR3 comprises 14 residues. CDR3 amino acids: CSAPPQDGPYEAFF. The CDR3, as DNA: TGCAGCGCCCCGCCTCAAGACGGACCCTATGAAGCTTTCTTT.

By share, this clone counts as medium-sized. This chain connects TRBV6-5 to TRBJ1-1; 7 nucleotides match TRBD1. This CDR3 is 14 amino acids long. The germline gives CDR1 MNHEY, CDR2 SVGAGI. V trimming: 7 bases; J trimming: 1 base; junction bases outside the gene matches: 6. The CDR3 DNA reads TGTGCCAGCAATCCGACAGGGCCGAACACTGAAGCTTTCTTT. Protein: CASNPTGPNTEAFF.

CDR3 in amino acids: CAVGLGRTEAFF. The CDR3 DNA reads TGTGCCGTGGGACTGGGAAGAACTGAAGCTTTCTTT. This rearrangement joins TRBV19 to TRBJ1-1; possibly TRBD1 for D (5 bases). The CDR3 has 12 residues. V lost 11 bases and J lost 5, with 15 bases in between. The germline V gene has CDR1 LNHDA and CDR2 SQIVND (reference sequence). Full variable domain (outside the CDR3, taken from reference TRBV19 and TRBJ1-1): DGGITQSPKYLFRKEGQNVTLSCEQNLNHDAMYWYRQDPGQGLRLIYYSQIVNDFQKGDIAEGYSVSREKKESFPLTVTSAQKNPTAFYLCAVGLGRTEAFFGQGTRLTVV.

The V call is TRBV28, the J call TRBJ1-1; no definite D call. Trimming stripped 2 bases from V and 1 base from J, with 14 bases between. Germline CDR1 MDHEN, CDR2 SYDVKM. This CDR3 is 16 amino acids long. The CDR3 DNA is TGTGCCAGCAGTTTAGAGGAGAGCCAAACGAACACTGAAGCTTTCTTT. Protein: CASSLEESQTNTEAFF.